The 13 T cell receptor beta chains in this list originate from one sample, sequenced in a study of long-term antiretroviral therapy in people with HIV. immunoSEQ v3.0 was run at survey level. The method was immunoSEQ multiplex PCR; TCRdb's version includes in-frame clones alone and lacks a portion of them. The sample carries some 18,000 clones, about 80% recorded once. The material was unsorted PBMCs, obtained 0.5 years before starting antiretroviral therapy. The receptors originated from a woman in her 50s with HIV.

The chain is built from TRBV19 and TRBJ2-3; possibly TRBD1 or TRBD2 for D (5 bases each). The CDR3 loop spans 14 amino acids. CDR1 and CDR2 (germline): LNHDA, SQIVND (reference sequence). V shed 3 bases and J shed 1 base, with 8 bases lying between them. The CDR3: CASSIGAGTDTQYF. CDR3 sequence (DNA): TGTGCCAGTAGTATCGGGGCGGGCACAGATACGCAGTATTTT.

DNA for the CDR3: TGCGCCAGCAGCTTGGCCCATGCGGGGACCGGGGAGCTGTTTTTT. It codes for CASSLAHAGTGELFF. V and J are TRBV5-1 and TRBJ2-2, with D possibly TRBD2 on 6 matching bases. The CDR3 runs 15 residues. Germline lookup yields CDR1 SGHRS and CDR2 YFSETQ. The V and J ends lost 0 bases and 5 bases respectively, with 11 bases between them.

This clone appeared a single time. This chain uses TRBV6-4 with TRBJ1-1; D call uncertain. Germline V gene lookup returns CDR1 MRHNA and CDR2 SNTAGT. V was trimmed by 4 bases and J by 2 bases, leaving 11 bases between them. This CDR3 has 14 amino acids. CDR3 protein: CASSVGGSNTEAFF. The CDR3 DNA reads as TGTGCCAGCAGTGTCGGTGGGAGCAACACTGAAGCTTTCTTT.

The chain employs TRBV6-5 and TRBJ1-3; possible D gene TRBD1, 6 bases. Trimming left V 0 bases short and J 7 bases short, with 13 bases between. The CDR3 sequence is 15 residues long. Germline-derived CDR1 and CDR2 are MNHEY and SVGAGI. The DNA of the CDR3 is TGTGCCAGCAGTTACTCGAACGGAGGGGGGAACACCATATATTTT. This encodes CASSYSNGGGNTIYF.

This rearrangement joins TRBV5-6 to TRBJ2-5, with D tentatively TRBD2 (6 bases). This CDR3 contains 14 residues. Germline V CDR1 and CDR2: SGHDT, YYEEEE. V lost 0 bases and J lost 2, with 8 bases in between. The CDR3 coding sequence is TGTGCCAGCAGCTTGGAGGGGACTCAAGAGACCCAGTACTTC. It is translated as CASSLEGTQETQYF.

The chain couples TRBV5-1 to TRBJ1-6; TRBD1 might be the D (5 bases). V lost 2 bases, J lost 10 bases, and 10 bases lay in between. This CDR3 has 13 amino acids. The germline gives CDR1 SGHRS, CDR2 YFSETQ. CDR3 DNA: TGCGCCAGCAGCTTAGGGGTACCCTCACCCCTCCACTTT. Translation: CASSLGVPSPLHF.

CDR3 amino acids: CASSLGAVVSDTQYF. Written as DNA, the CDR3 is TGTGCCAGCAGCTTAGGCGCGGTGGTATCTGATACGCAGTATTTT. The chain has TRBV11-2 and TRBJ2-3, with D unresolved. Trimming took 1 base from V and 6 from J, leaving 14 bases between them. Germline lookup yields CDR1 SGHAT and CDR2 FQNNGV. This CDR3 contains 15 residues.

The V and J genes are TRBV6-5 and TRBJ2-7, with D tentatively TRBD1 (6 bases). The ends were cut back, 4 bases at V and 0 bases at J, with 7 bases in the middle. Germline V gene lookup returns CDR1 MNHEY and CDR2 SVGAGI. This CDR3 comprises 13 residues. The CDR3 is CASSSGASYEQYF. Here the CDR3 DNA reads TGTGCCAGCAGTTCAGGGGCCTCCTACGAGCAGTACTTC.

CDR3 DNA sequence: TGTGCCACCAGCAGTGCACGACAGGGGAATTTCGCTAACTATGGCTACACCTTC. Translating gives CATSSARQGNFANYGYTF. This chain uses TRBV15 with TRBJ1-2; 8 bases match TRBD1. Germline V gives CDR1 LNHNV, CDR2 YYDKDF (reference sequence). The CDR3 has 18 residues. V was clipped by 3 bases and J by 0 bases; unmatched bases: 12.

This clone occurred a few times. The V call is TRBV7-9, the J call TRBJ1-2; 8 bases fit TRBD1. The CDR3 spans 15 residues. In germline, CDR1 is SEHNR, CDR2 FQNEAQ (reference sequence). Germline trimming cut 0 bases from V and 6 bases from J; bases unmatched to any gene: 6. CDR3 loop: CASSLAAGGADGYTF. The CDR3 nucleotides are TGTGCCAGCAGCTTAGCCGCAGGGGGCGCGGATGGCTACACCTTC.

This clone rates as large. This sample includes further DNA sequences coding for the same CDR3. In DNA form, the CDR3 reads TGCGCCAGCAGCCAAGTGCCCGATACGCAGTATTTT. Translation: CASSQVPDTQYF. The chain has TRBV4-1 and TRBJ2-3; no clear D gene. V was shortened by 1 base and J by 6 bases, with 5 bases between the two germline ends. Germline lookup yields CDR1 MGHRA and CDR2 YSYEKL. CDR3 length: 12 residues.

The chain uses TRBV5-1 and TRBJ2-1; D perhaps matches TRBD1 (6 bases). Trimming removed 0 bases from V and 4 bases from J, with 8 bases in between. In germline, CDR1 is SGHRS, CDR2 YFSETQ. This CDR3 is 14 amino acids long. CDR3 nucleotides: TGCGCCAGCAGCTTGGGACAGGCTTACAATGAGCAGTTCTTC. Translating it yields CASSLGQAYNEQFF.

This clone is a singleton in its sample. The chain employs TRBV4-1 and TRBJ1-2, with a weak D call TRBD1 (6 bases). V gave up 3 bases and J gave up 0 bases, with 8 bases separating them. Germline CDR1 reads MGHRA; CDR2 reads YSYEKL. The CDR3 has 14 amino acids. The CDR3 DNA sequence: TGCGCCAGCAGCCAGGGGGGCCCTAACTATGGCTACACCTTC. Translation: CASSQGGPNYGYTF.